These T cell receptor beta chains were read from a single sample in a study of blood T cell repertoires in COVID-19. Sequenced by immunoSEQ multiplex PCR; TCRdb stores in-frame clones only, minus some. Among about 160,000 clones listed, around 90% were seen once. The sequenced material came from peripheral blood. These receptor sequences come from a man aged 18 to 29 with acute or convalescent COVID-19. The CDR3 runs from the conserved cysteine through the conserved F or W. The D gene is left open where the match is weak. The size entry is marked missing in some rows and otherwise reads once, few, many or a size class.

j_gene	v_gene	d_gene	abundance	CDR3nt	CDR3aa
TRBJ2-7	TRBV3-1/TRBV3-2	-	-	TGTGCCAGCAGCCGGGGCAGCTACGAGCAGTACTTC	CASSRGSYEQYF
TRBJ1-3	TRBV7-6	TRBD1	-	TGTGCCAGCAGCTTAGTCGCAGGGGGGAGCTCTGGAAACACCATATATTTT	CASSLVAGGSSGNTIYF
TRBJ2-7	TRBV12-3/TRBV12-4	-	-	TGTGCCAGCAGTTCCCGACTCTACGAGCAGTACTTC	CASSSRLYEQYF
TRBJ1-1	TRBV5-5	-	-	TGTGCCAGCAGCTTGGAGTTCCAGACTGAAGCTTTCTTT	CASSLEFQTEAFF
TRBJ2-3	TRBV11-3	TRBD2	-	TGTGCCAGCAGCTTCGGGACTAGCGGCAGCACAGATACGCAGTATTTT	CASSFGTSGSTDTQYF
TRBJ1-2	TRBV25-1	TRBD1	-	TGTGCCAGCAGTGAATCGTCTAGGGGGCGCGGCTATGGCTACACCTTC	CASSESSRGRGYGYTF
TRBJ2-1	TRBV6-5	TRBD1	-	TGTGCCAGCAGAACGGACAGGGGGAAGAGTAATGAGCAGTTCTTC	CASRTDRGKSNEQFF
TRBJ2-2	TRBV24-1	-	-	TGTGCCACCGGGACACCGAACACCGGGGAGCTGTTTTTT	CATGTPNTGELFF
TRBJ1-2	TRBV14	TRBD1	-	TGTGCCAGCAGCCAAACCGGAGGGACAGGGGGCCGGGACCGATATGGCTACACCTTC	CASSQTGGTGGRDRYGYTF
TRBJ2-1	TRBV7-9	TRBD1	once	TGTGCCAGCAGCCACCTGGGACAGGGGGACAATGAGCAGTTCTTC	CASSHLGQGDNEQFF
TRBJ1-2	TRBV6-1	-	-	TGTGCCAGCAGTGAAGCGACAGCTCATGGCTACACCTTC	CASSEATAHGYTF
TRBJ1-1	TRBV5-1	TRBD1	-	TGCGCCAGCAGCTTATCGAACAGGGGGATGAACACTGAAGCTTTCTTT	CASSLSNRGMNTEAFF
TRBJ1-1	TRBV29-1	TRBD1	-	TGCAGCGTTTCCGGGACAGGGGGTCCGGCTTTCTTT	CSVSGTGGPAFF
TRBJ1-5	TRBV4-2	TRBD1	-	TGTGCCAGCAGCCCCGGGGGACAGGGGGAATATCAGCCCCAGCATTTT	CASSPGGQGEYQPQHF
TRBJ1-3	TRBV4-1	-	-	TGCGCCAGCAGCCAACAGACAGCTGGAAACACCATATATTTT	CASSQQTAGNTIYF
TRBJ2-2	TRBV19	TRBD1	-	TGTGCCAGTAGTAGAAAGGGACAGCCCGTGGAGCTGTTTTTT	CASSRKGQPVELFF
TRBJ1-1	TRBV30	TRBD1	-	TGTGCCCGAGAGCTAGGGGGCAGCGCTGAAGCTTTCTTT	CARELGGSAEAFF
TRBJ2-4	TRBV7-9	TRBD2	once	TGTGCCAGCAGCTCCAGCGGGAGTACTGGGGACATTCAGTACTTC	CASSSSGSTGDIQYF
TRBJ2-5	TRBV27	TRBD1	-	TGTGCCAGCAGTCCGCTGGACAGGGTTTTGGAGACCCAGTACTTC	CASSPLDRVLETQYF
TRBJ2-5	TRBV5-4	TRBD2	-	TGTGCCAGCAGGTGGGGACTAGCGGGAGCGGAAGAGACCCAGTACTTC	CASRWGLAGAEETQYF
TRBJ2-7	TRBV11-2	TRBD1	-	TGTGCCAGCAGGGGACAGGGAGCCTACGAGCAGTACTTC	CASRGQGAYEQYF
TRBJ2-7	TRBV27	TRBD2	-	TGTGCCAGCAGTTTATCAGCGGGGCCGAACGAGCAGTACTTC	CASSLSAGPNEQYF
TRBJ2-7	TRBV5-1	TRBD1	-	TGCGCCAGCAGCTTGCTGGTGCGGGACAGGGGTAGCGAGCAGTACTTC	CASSLLVRDRGSEQYF
TRBJ2-1	TRBV19	-	once	TGTGCCAGTAGCTTCAGAGGGGGGGGAGACTACAATGAGCAGTTCTTC	CASSFRGGGDYNEQFF
TRBJ2-2	TRBV4-1	TRBD1	-	TGCGCCAGCAGCCAAGCGACAGGGGGCACCGGGGAGCTGTTTTTT	CASSQATGGTGELFF
TRBJ2-5	TRBV6-5	TRBD2	-	TGTGCCAGCAGGGGACTAGCGGAAGAGACCCAGTACTTC	CASRGLAEETQYF
TRBJ2-7	TRBV27	-	-	TGTGCCAGCACAAGAGGGGGGGGGACTGACTCCTACGAGCAGTACTTC	CASTRGGGTDSYEQYF
TRBJ2-7	TRBV13	TRBD2	-	TGTGCCAGCAGCCCCGAACGTAGCGGGAGGGGCTTACCCTACGAGCAGTACTTC	CASSPERSGRGLPYEQYF
TRBJ1-1	TRBV30	-	few	TGTGCCTGGAGTCGCCTCAGTCCTTGGACTGAAGCTTTCTTT	CAWSRLSPWTEAFF
TRBJ2-7	TRBV15	TRBD2	-	TGTGCCACCAGCAGAGAAATTGGACTAGCGGCTTACGAGCAGTACTTC	CATSREIGLAAYEQYF
TRBJ1-5	TRBV4-2	TRBD1	-	TGTGCCAGCAGCAGGGGACAGAGCAATCAGCCCCAGCATTTT	CASSRGQSNQPQHF
TRBJ1-2	TRBV2	-	-	TGTGCCAGCAGTGGAGGAGTTAACTATGGCTACACCTTC	CASSGGVNYGYTF
TRBJ1-2	TRBV5-5	-	-	TGTGCCAGCAGCCATTGGTCAGTTAACTATGGCTACACCTTC	CASSHWSVNYGYTF
TRBJ1-1	TRBV25-1	-	-	TGTGCCAGCAGCTGGGGGGGGGCGCCCACTGAAGCTTTCTTT	CASSWGGAPTEAFF
TRBJ1-3	TRBV5-4	-	-	TGTGCCAGCAGCTTAGCCGGTCAAAACACCATATATTTT	CASSLAGQNTIYF
TRBJ2-3	TRBV14	TRBD2	-	TGTGCCAGCAGCCACATACCCGCGGGAGGGCCTAGCACAGATACGCAGTATTTT	CASSHIPAGGPSTDTQYF
TRBJ2-1	TRBV5-1	TRBD2	-	TGCGCCAGCAGCTCGACTAGCGGGGGCAACAATGAGCAGTTCTTC	CASSSTSGGNNEQFF
TRBJ2-5	TRBV2	TRBD2	-	TGTGCCAGAAGATTAGCGGGAGGGCAAGAGACCCAGTACTTC	CARRLAGGQETQYF
TRBJ2-1	TRBV9	-	-	TGTGCCAGCAGGCGGGGAGAAGGGGTCTACAATGAGCAGTTCTTC	CASRRGEGVYNEQFF
TRBJ1-2	TRBV27	-	-	TGTGCCAGCAGTTTAGTAGGAGGCAGACAAAACTATGGCTACACCTTC	CASSLVGGRQNYGYTF
TRBJ1-4	TRBV7-2	TRBD1	once	TGTGCCAGCAGCCCCTCCACCGGGACAGGGGGTGAAAAACTGTTTTTT	CASSPSTGTGGEKLFF
TRBJ1-1	TRBV9	-	-	TGTGCCAGCAGCGTAGTAAGGGGGTACACTGAAGCTTTCTTT	CASSVVRGYTEAFF
TRBJ2-7	TRBV18	-	once	TGTGCCAGCTCACCACAACCGGAGAGGCGCGAGCAGTACTTC	CASSPQPERREQYF
TRBJ1-2	TRBV7-2	TRBD1	-	TGTGCCAGCAGCTCGTGGGTGGGGACAGGCTATGGCTACACCTTC	CASSSWVGTGYGYTF
TRBJ1-1	TRBV2	-	-	TGTGCCAGCAGAGGACAAGTCGTGGGAGCTTTCTTT	CASRGQVVGAFF
TRBJ2-5	TRBV2	-	-	TGTGCCAGCAGTCCCTGGGCCAGTACTCAAGAGACCCAGTACTTC	CASSPWASTQETQYF
TRBJ2-7	TRBV27	-	-	TGTGCCAGCAGTTTATCGGCAGGGGACCTCTACGAGCAGTACTTC	CASSLSAGDLYEQYF
TRBJ1-2	TRBV30	-	-	TGTGCCTGGAACCGGGGTCCGCTGGAAGGCTACACCTTC	CAWNRGPLEGYTF
TRBJ2-7	TRBV30	TRBD2	-	TGTGCCTGGAGTAAAGGGAGGGGCCACGAGCAGTACTTC	CAWSKGRGHEQYF
TRBJ2-7	TRBV9	TRBD1	-	TGTGCCAGCAGCCCCGAGGGGGCAGGGGAGCAGTACTTC	CASSPEGAGEQYF
TRBJ2-7	TRBV19	TRBD1	-	TGTGCCAGCTCAGTGGGGACAGGTCCCTACGAGCAGTACTTC	CASSVGTGPYEQYF
TRBJ2-7	TRBV5-1	-	-	TGCGCCAGCAGCTTTGGGGTCGGGGGTGAGCAGTACTTC	CASSFGVGGEQYF
TRBJ1-5	TRBV7-9	TRBD1	-	TGTGCCAGCAGCTTAGTGGGACAGGGGGCCTCAGGCAATCAGCCCCAGCATTTT	CASSLVGQGASGNQPQHF
TRBJ1-2	TRBV12-5	-	-	TGTGCTAGTGGTTTGGTACATAACTATGGCTACACCTTC	CASGLVHNYGYTF
TRBJ1-2	TRBV9	TRBD1	-	TGTGCCAGCAGCCGATTTCCCGGGACAGGGGGCGGCGGCTACACCTTC	CASSRFPGTGGGGYTF
TRBJ2-4	TRBV7-6	TRBD2	-	TGTGCCAGCTCCCCCGCGTATGGTAGCGGGCCATCGCGGGCCAAAAACATTCAGTACTTC	CASSPAYGSGPSRAKNIQYF
TRBJ2-5	TRBV5-4	-	-	TGTGCCAGCAGCCTGCGGGGAGAAGAGACCCAGTACTTC	CASSLRGEETQYF
TRBJ1-2	TRBV18	TRBD1	-	TGTGCCAGCTCACCACCGAACAGGGGGGGCTATGGCTACACCTTC	CASSPPNRGGYGYTF
TRBJ1-1	TRBV29-1	-	-	TGCAGCGTTGAGTTCCGGGGGAACACTGAAGCTTTCTTT	CSVEFRGNTEAFF